This T cell receptor beta chain was captured by sequencing in a study of patients and donors after allogeneic stem cell transplantation. Germline assignment: CDR1 SNHLY and CDR2 FYNNEI. There are 15 residues in the CDR3. V shed 6 bases and J shed 0 bases, with 13 bases lying between them. TCRdb re-derived calls from the RT-PCR reads in MiXCR, one entry per CDR3 protein. The sample consists of some 230,000 distinct CDR3 sequences, roughly 14% of them appearing once. The sample was blood, either unsorted or a sorted T cell fraction (not recorded which). The TCR sequence derives from a human donor who was either an allogeneic HSCT recipient or a stem cell or donor lymphocyte infusion donor (not recorded which). It is not recorded whose cells these are; they may come from a transplant donor. The gene calls are TRBV2 and TRBJ2-3, with a tentative D call TRBD2 (6 bases). This CDR3 is CASRDWRGSTDTQYF. The CDR3 DNA sequence: TGTGCCAGCAGGGATTGGCGGGGAAGCACAGATACGCAGTATTTT.